This T cell receptor beta chain comes out of a study of T cells in tumors after PD-1 blockade (dated by TCRdb to the late 2010s). Background on the whole study: Prior checkpoint blockade, systemic immunosuppressant use, and recent radiotherapy or other anti-cancer therapy within 4 weeks were grounds for patient exclusion. Patients were treated with either pembrolizumab 200 mg every 3 weeks or cemiplimab 350 mg every 2 weeks. While on anti-PD-1 treatment, some of the patients also continued taking daily vismodegib 150 mg. An average of roughly 26,000 TCR templates (range 554-99,264) and approximately 6,500 unique clonotypes was obtained for tumor samples, roughly 18-fold deeper than single-cell TCR sequencing. Paired single-cell RNA and TCR sequencing was done in the study on site-matched tumors from patients with BCC or SCC, both before and after anti-PD-1 therapy. Clinical response was assessed using RECIST version 1.1.

Here is what the overall study found, with its caveats: Clonal replacement appeared only between pre- and post-treatment samples, not between two pre-treatment samples, arguing against biopsy timing or location artifacts. The source of novel T cell clones was not identified and could include lymphoid organs or rare unexpanded clones within the tumor or its periphery. Most exhausted CD8+ clones that expanded after therapy were novel clonotypes not detected before treatment, suggesting clonal replacement instead of reinvigoration of pre-existing clones. Around 44% of tumor TCR clonotypes were found in blood, and some novel exhausted tumor clones appeared in pre-treatment blood, suggesting peripheral recruitment.

The CDR3 sequence holds 15 residues, the cysteine and phenylalanine included. CDR3 DNA is the only sequence kept; it has 45 bases, read in frame from the first base. V and J are truncated by 2 bases and 4 bases respectively, leaving an intervening sequence of 13 bases. From a lookup of the germline V gene (reference sequence), CDR1 and CDR2 are LGHDT and YNNKEL. The time point label, read with the paper, signifies: second of two post-therapy site-matched biopsies around two months apart. Site-matched tumor biopsies were taken from the same primary tumor before and after PD-1 blockade. For bulk TCRbeta sequencing, genomic DNA was extracted from tumor biopsies or peripheral blood, and input amounts ranged from roughly 550 ng to 6,004 ng. Leftover biopsy material went through bulk TCRbeta sequencing, with the goal of boosting sensitivity for rare clonotypes relative to single-cell TCR sequencing. Every patient was a poor candidate for surgical resection and had histologically proven advanced or metastatic basal or squamous cell carcinoma. Of the 11 to 12 patients making up the basal cell carcinoma cohort, several underwent bulk tumor TCR sequencing. Fresh biopsies were taken from the primary tumor site, and part of the biopsy material was kept in RNAlater for exome and bulk TCR sequencing.

In the case of this clone: The antigen this receptor binds is unknown. One base away there is no much larger clone; base qualities are not given.

Deep TCRbeta sequencing was performed with the immunoSEQ platform. Concerning the study's data processing: For further analysis, only productive rearrangements were exported out of the immunoSEQ Analyzer. A two-sided binomial test at Bonferroni-corrected P below 0.01 was used to call clones with significant expansion or contraction between timepoints. Bulk TCRbeta clonotypes were assigned T cell phenotypes by matching to single-cell RNA+TCR-seq clones sharing the same TCRbeta sequence. Clone enrichment in tumor was computed as tumor frequency divided by PBMC frequency from bulk TCR sequencing. GLIPH was used to sort TCRs into specificity groups, which are clusters of distinct TCRs that likely recognize common antigens through shared CDR3 motifs. TCRdb carries this immuneACCESS record with in-frame sequences only. Its versions omit some clonotypes, under half of them owing to an unresolved V gene in the studies checked, with the rest unexplained. V, J and clone size reflect that table, while D and trimming were determined from the DNA. This sample comprises 7,000 to 8,500 clones, about 62% of them detected only once. The top ten clonotypes cover about 12% of the sample.

This TCR derives from a human donor with basal cell carcinoma. The receptor chain draws on TRBV3-1 (or the pseudogene TRBV3-2) and TRBJ2-3; the D gene assignment is ambiguous. This specimen was tumor tissue, taken after anti-PD-1 treatment. The CDR3 protein sequence reads: CASSQHGRVADTQYF. The sequenced DNA: TGTGCCAGCAGCCAACACGGTAGGGTAGCAGATACGCAGTATTTT.